A selection of T cell receptor beta chains follows, all from one sample in a study of blood T cell repertoires in COVID-19. Repertoires were generated with immunoSEQ multiplex PCR, while TCRdb's copy carries only in-frame clones and drops some. This table holds about 250,000 clones, roughly nine tenths found once. Sequencing used PBMCs or T cells enriched from blood (not recorded which). These receptors were collected from a woman aged 45-59 years who had recovered from COVID-19. Each CDR3 is given with its conserved first and last residue. Each record gives: V gene, clone size, J gene, CDR3 protein. Expanded clones are given a class, and other clones once, few, many or no size at all.

>TRBV5-4|.|TRBJ2-1
CASNSGTATFNEQFF
>TRBV4-3|.|TRBJ2-1
CASSQAGTSSEQFF
>TRBV5-6|.|TRBJ2-1
CASSPLTESSYNEQFF
>TRBV29-1|.|TRBJ1-1
CSVFNRGITEAFF
>TRBV7-6|.|TRBJ2-1
CASSLGRAREGNEQFF
>TRBV14|.|TRBJ1-4
CASRERLPGTENEKLFF
>TRBV5-1|.|TRBJ1-5
CASSPGAGGGNQPQHF
>TRBV28|once|TRBJ2-5
CASSPPGGGRQETQYF
>TRBV7-9|.|TRBJ1-3
CASSVGTNSGNTIYF
>TRBV4-3|.|TRBJ1-6
CASSQVGGSYSPLHF
>TRBV9|few|TRBJ1-5
CASSVGGGSQPQHF
>TRBV7-3|.|TRBJ1-1
CASSHHPGTGYTEAFF
>TRBV27|.|TRBJ2-7
CASSKNYEQYF
>TRBV29-1|.|TRBJ2-1
CSGRAGSSYNEQFF
>TRBV18|.|TRBJ1-4
CASSPELDEKLFF
>TRBV5-1|.|TRBJ2-3
CASSSGTGVLFGDTQYF
>TRBV27|.|TRBJ2-3
CASSSFISYPVTDTQYF
>TRBV6-5|.|TRBJ2-1
CASSYSSGRSYNEQFF
>TRBV7-8|.|TRBJ1-5
CASSSQGSQPQHF
>TRBV5-1|.|TRBJ2-7
CASSPRVVGGSPSYEQYF
>TRBV4-3|.|TRBJ1-6
CASSRGIPGQGGNSPLHF
>TRBV29-1|.|TRBJ1-1
CSVEAGPTTEAFF
>TRBV9|.|TRBJ2-1
CASSVVGGRSDEQFF
>TRBV9|once|TRBJ2-2
CASSVMGTGAGELFF
>TRBV2|.|TRBJ2-3
CASRREVTDTQYF
>TRBV29-1|.|TRBJ2-7
CSVTAQGYEQYF
>TRBV24-1|.|TRBJ2-3
CATSVWTGSTDTQYF
>TRBV11-2|.|TRBJ1-2
CASSLAFTGASYGYTF
>TRBV28|.|TRBJ2-1
CASSFPKGRQGPYNEQFF
>TRBV6-5|.|TRBJ1-2
CASRRLPEGNYGYTF
>TRBV6-4|.|TRBJ1-1
CASSEWEGTEAFF
>TRBV4-1|.|TRBJ1-2
CASSQDQAIYGYTF
>TRBV4-3|.|TRBJ1-2
CASSQVYGGSYGYTF
>TRBV9|.|TRBJ2-7
CASSVGGRAHEQYF
>TRBV21-1|.|TRBJ1-5
CASSDGAVTHNQPQHF
>TRBV18|.|TRBJ2-7
CASSPPNPSGAVEQYF
>TRBV6-5|.|TRBJ1-6
CASSRDTNNSPLHF
>TRBV7-2|.|TRBJ1-5
CASSSTGGNQPQHF
>TRBV28|.|TRBJ2-3
CASSSVTDTQYF
>TRBV7-2|once|TRBJ2-5
CASSMNSGRSETQYF
>TRBV7-9|.|TRBJ1-2
CASTPRQGGYGYTF
>TRBV4-3|.|TRBJ2-7
CASSQEKPLGTRTYEQYF
>TRBV7-2|.|TRBJ2-2
CASSLRFRGLNTGELFF
>TRBV7-8|.|TRBJ1-2
CASSLDRLGANYGYTF
>TRBV7-9|.|TRBJ1-4
CASSLEGQVNF
>TRBV12-3/TRBV12-4|.|TRBJ2-7
CASIFPYEQYF
>TRBV15|.|TRBJ2-1
CATRRTSLSYNEQFF
>TRBV24-1|.|TRBJ1-5
CATSDPDSYQPQHF
>TRBV7-6|.|TRBJ2-1
CASSSGLAGVNEQFF